This T cell receptor (beta chain) was obtained from a study of patients and donors after allogeneic stem cell transplantation. TCRdb itself ran the RT-PCR reads through MiXCR, one entry per CDR3 protein. Among around 150,000 distinct CDR3 sequences listed, approximately 37% were seen once. Only a few counts were recorded for this clonotype. This CDR3 comprises 16 residues. Germline CDR1 and CDR2: LGHNA and YSLEER. V lost 5 bases and J lost 4, with 17 bases in between. This sequence originates from a human donor who was either an allogeneic HSCT recipient or a stem cell or donor lymphocyte infusion donor (not recorded which). It is not recorded whose cells these are; they may come from a transplant donor. The V gene is TRBV4-3, the J gene TRBJ2-2; TRBD2 is a possible D gene (5 bases). The specimen was blood, either unsorted or a sorted T cell fraction (not recorded which). DNA of the CDR3: TGCGCCAGCAGCGTGAGATTCGGCCGGGGCACCGGGGAGCTGTTTTTT. Amino acids: CASSVRFGRGTGELFF.